The text below deals with one T cell receptor beta chain. Its antigen is unknown. This sample is drawn from a study of T cell responses to AZD1222 COVID-19 vaccine. The study's findings and limits: All repertoire sampling was performed exclusively after the peak T cell response. Baseline seropositivity occurred in only six or seven AZD1222 recipients. Unmutated variant regions are reportedly the target of nearly half of TCRs that are spike-specific. Females made up more of the donors, who were largely white British, and clonal diversity may have come out too low.

Looked up from germline, CDR1 is MDHEN and CDR2 is SYDVKM. The CDR3 length is 10 residues. V lost 3 bases and J 6 bases, leaving 3 bases between the germline ends. Method: immunoSEQ multiplex PCR; TCRdb's copy keeps in-frame clones and lacks some. Here the sample spans about 130,000 clones, around nine tenths being singletons. The rearrangement uses TRBV28 and TRBJ2-7; D gene unclear. This specimen consisted of peripheral blood, obtained on day 0 of AZD1222 vaccination. This receptor was identified in an adult in good health. The CDR3 is CASSLREQYF. CDR3 DNA sequence: TGTGCCAGCAGTTTGCGCGAGCAGTACTTC.